This T cell receptor beta chain emerged from a study of blood T cell repertoires in COVID-19. V lost 1 base and J 8 bases, leaving 13 bases between the germline ends. This CDR3 is built from 14 residues. The germline V gene has CDR1 SGHAT and CDR2 FQNNGV. The repertoire was sequenced with immunoSEQ multiplex PCR; TCRdb's copy has only in-frame clones and lacks some. This sample has about 21,000 clones, with around 80% found just once. This clone was detected a few times. Sequenced input: peripheral blood. The receptor comes from a man in his sixties with active COVID-19. The chain has TRBV11-2 and TRBJ2-3, with TRBD1 as a possible D gene (5 bases). CDR3 DNA sequence: TGTGCCAGCAGCTTAGGAGCGACAGATGTTACGCAGTATTTT. The encoded protein is CASSLGATDVTQYF.